This T cell receptor beta chain was recovered during a study of blood T cell repertoires in COVID-19. On the study more broadly: Collection of acute and convalescent COVID-19 samples took place in the United States, Italy and Spain.

In the original processing: Nucleated cell number was recorded as an estimate derived from reference gene primer amplification. TCRdb's copy holds only in-frame clones and misses some; the assay was immunoSEQ multiplex PCR. For V, J and clone size, that table is used; D and trimming come from the DNA. This sample has more than 85,000 clones, with roughly 80% found just once. The length of the CDR3 is 17 residues. Per germline, CDR1 SEHNR and CDR2 FQNEAQ (reference sequence). V dropped 5 bases and J dropped 6; count of bases not matched to a gene: 11. Sequences were obtained from peripheral blood. The TCR comes from a human donor in a cohort sampled during active COVID-19. The rearrangement uses TRBV7-9 and TRBJ2-3, with 13 bases lining up with TRBD2. The CDR3 nucleotides read TGTGCCAGCAGCCCTGGGACTAGCGGGACCCCCACGGATACGCAGTATTTT. This encodes CASSPGTSGTPTDTQYF.